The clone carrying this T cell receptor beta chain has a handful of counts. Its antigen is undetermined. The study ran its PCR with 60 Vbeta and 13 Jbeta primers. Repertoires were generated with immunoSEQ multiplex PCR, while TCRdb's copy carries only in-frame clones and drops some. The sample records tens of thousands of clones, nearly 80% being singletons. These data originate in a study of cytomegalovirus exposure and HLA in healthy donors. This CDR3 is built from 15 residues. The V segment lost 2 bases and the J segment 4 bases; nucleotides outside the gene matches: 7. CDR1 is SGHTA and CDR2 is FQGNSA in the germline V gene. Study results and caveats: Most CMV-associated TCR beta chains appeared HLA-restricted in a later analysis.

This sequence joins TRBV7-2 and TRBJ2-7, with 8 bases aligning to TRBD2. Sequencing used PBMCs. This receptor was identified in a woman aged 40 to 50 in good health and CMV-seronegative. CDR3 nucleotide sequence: TGTGCCAGCAGCTTATCATCGGGAGGGTATTACGAGCAGTACTTC. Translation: CASSLSSGGYYEQYF.